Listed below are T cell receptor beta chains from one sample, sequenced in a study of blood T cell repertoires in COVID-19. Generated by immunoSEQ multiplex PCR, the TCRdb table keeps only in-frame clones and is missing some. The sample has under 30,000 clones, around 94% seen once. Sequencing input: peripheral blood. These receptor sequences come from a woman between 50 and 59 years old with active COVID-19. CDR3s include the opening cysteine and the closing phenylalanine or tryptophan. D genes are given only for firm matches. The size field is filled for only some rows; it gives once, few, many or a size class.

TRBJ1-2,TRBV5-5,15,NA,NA,CASSRQDRWDYGYTF,TGTGCCAGCAGCCGACAGGATCGCTGGGACTATGGCTACACCTTC
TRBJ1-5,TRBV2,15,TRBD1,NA,CASSELTGGNQPQHF,TGTGCCAGCAGTGAATTGACAGGGGGGAATCAGCCCCAGCATTTT
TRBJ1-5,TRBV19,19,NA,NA,CASSILRQAVGHSNQPQHF,TGTGCCAGTAGTATATTGCGACAAGCGGTTGGGCATAGCAATCAGCCCCAGCATTTT
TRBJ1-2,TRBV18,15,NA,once,CASSPGIVETYGYTF,TGTGCCAGCTCCCCGGGGATTGTGGAAACCTATGGCTACACCTTC
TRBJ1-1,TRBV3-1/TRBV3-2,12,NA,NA,CASSVRNTEAFF,TGTGCCAGCAGCGTGAGGAACACTGAAGCTTTCTTT
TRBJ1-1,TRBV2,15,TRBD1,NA,CASSGPGGSSTEAFF,TGTGCCAGCAGTGGCCCAGGGGGATCGAGCACTGAAGCTTTCTTT
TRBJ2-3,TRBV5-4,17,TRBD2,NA,CASSSVLAGGVTDTQYF,TGTGCCAGCAGCTCGGTGCTAGCGGGGGGCGTCACAGATACGCAGTATTTT
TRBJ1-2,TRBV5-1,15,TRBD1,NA,CASSPYVTGINGYTF,TGCGCCAGCAGCCCATACGTGACAGGGATTAATGGCTACACCTTC
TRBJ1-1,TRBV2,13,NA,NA,CASSMPVATEAFF,TGTGCCAGCAGTATGCCCGTAGCGACTGAAGCTTTCTTT
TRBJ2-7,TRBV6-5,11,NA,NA,CASKLDEGQYF,TGTGCCAGCAAACTGGACGAGGGGCAGTACTTC
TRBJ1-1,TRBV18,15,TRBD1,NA,CASSPTGSGNTEAFF,TGTGCCAGCTCACCGACAGGGTCGGGCAACACTGAAGCTTTCTTT
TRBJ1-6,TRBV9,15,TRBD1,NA,CASSARGLGDSPLHF,TGTGCCAGCAGCGCGAGGGGGCTCGGGGATTCACCCCTCCACTTT
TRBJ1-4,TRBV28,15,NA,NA,CASSLPGGANEKLFF,TGTGCCAGCAGTTTGCCCGGGGGGGCTAATGAAAAACTGTTTTTT
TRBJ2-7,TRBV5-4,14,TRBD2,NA,CASSLDSGSYEQYF,TGTGCCAGCAGCTTGGATAGCGGGAGTTATGAGCAGTACTTC